These T cell receptor beta chains were read from a single sample in a study of T cell responses to AZD1222 COVID-19 vaccine. Sequencing used immunoSEQ multiplex PCR; TCRdb keeps in-frame clones, though not all of them. Here the sample spans about 130,000 clones, about 90% being singletons. This specimen was peripheral blood, taken on day 0 of MenACWY control vaccination. Every receptor here comes from an adult in good health. CDR3s include the opening cysteine and the closing phenylalanine or tryptophan. D genes are given only for firm matches. Clone size, where shown, is once, few, many, or a class for clones that have expanded.

clone_size j_call v_call d_call cdr3_aa
. TRBJ1-5 TRBV10-3 . CAISESTGQPQHF
. TRBJ2-7 TRBV30 TRBD2 CACRTSGIYEQYF
. TRBJ1-5 TRBV19 . CASSNWRDQPQHF
. TRBJ1-2 TRBV5-1 TRBD1 CASSSRRTGGGYTF
. TRBJ1-5 TRBV5-5 . CASSQGVAQPQHF
. TRBJ1-4 TRBV7-9 . CASSLALGRVNEKLFF
. TRBJ2-3 TRBV15 . CATSNLGTSTDTQYF
. TRBJ2-7 TRBV7-9 TRBD1 CASSLEQGVVHEQYF
. TRBJ1-1 TRBV4-1 . CASSQVYSGDTEAFF
. TRBJ2-7 TRBV28 . CASIPGTWAYEQYF
. TRBJ2-7 TRBV7-2 . CASSWGAPTREYVEQYF
. TRBJ1-1 TRBV28 TRBD1 CASSLVKWDRPNTEAFF
. TRBJ1-2 TRBV5-1 . CASSLGDTAINYGYTF
. TRBJ1-1 TRBV29-1 TRBD1 CSVERRQGYTEAFF
. TRBJ1-1 TRBV20-1 . CSAWGSSEAFF
. TRBJ2-3 TRBV18 . CASSGQTQYF
. TRBJ2-1 TRBV2 TRBD1 CASSMTGVRNEQFF
. TRBJ2-1 TRBV2 TRBD1 CASSRDRDHEQFF
. TRBJ1-2 TRBV28 . CASSFGGRIYGYTF
. TRBJ1-4 TRBV12-5 . CASGFQTRQSTNEKLFF
. TRBJ1-2 TRBV10-2 . CASSFEEDYGYTF
. TRBJ1-2 TRBV3-1/TRBV3-2 . CASSQARARGGYTF
. TRBJ2-5 TRBV9 TRBD2 CASSTRGGVLQETQYF
. TRBJ1-2 TRBV28 . CASSLSGAPWDGYTF
. TRBJ2-1 TRBV27 TRBD2 CASSHPRTSGRPYNEQFF
. TRBJ1-5 TRBV9 . CASSATGMGNQPQHF
. TRBJ1-1 TRBV6-5 . CASSGLGGGTEAFF
. TRBJ2-2 TRBV6-6 TRBD2 CASSYRRGGTGELFF
. TRBJ1-1 TRBV30 . CAWSPGRGAFF
. TRBJ1-4 TRBV9 . CASSSGFEEKLFF
. TRBJ2-7 TRBV12-3/TRBV12-4 . CASSFRLGAEQYF
once TRBJ2-2 TRBV27 . CASSLNRVTGELFF
. TRBJ1-5 TRBV30 . CAWDTGTTNQPQHF
. TRBJ2-1 TRBV5-1 . CASSLEALRWNEQFF
. TRBJ2-2 TRBV2 TRBD1 CASSGQGGAGELFF
. TRBJ1-3 TRBV5-1 . CASSLVSGAGNTIYF
. TRBJ2-7 TRBV6-5 TRBD1 CASRGTEGPYEQYF
. TRBJ2-5 TRBV3-1/TRBV3-2 . CASGPAETQYF
once TRBJ1-4 TRBV30 . CAWSVLPNEKLFF
. TRBJ1-1 TRBV28 . CASSSVSDTEAFF
. TRBJ1-2 TRBV10-3 TRBD1 CAILKTGDNYGYTF
. TRBJ1-1 TRBV2 TRBD1 CAGQQGPEAFF
. TRBJ2-2 TRBV20-1 . CSASTRVAGELFF
. TRBJ2-7 TRBV2 . CASKVRASSYEQYF
. TRBJ1-1 TRBV12-3/TRBV12-4 TRBD1 CASRQGTTEAFF
. TRBJ2-7 TRBV18 TRBD2 CASSSPLAVREQYF
once TRBJ2-7 TRBV28 . CASMGTARDSYEQYF
. TRBJ1-2 TRBV18 . CASSPTRTEGGLTF
. TRBJ1-4 TRBV28 . CASSLRVANEKLFF
. TRBJ2-7 TRBV27 . CASSPTRGQLYEQYF
. TRBJ2-1 TRBV27 TRBD2 CASSLWDYTEQFF
. TRBJ2-3 TRBV5-1 . CASSLQGDTQYF
. TRBJ2-7 TRBV19 TRBD1 CASSISTGETGEQYF
few TRBJ1-6 TRBV28 . CASSLLPGGSYNSPLHF